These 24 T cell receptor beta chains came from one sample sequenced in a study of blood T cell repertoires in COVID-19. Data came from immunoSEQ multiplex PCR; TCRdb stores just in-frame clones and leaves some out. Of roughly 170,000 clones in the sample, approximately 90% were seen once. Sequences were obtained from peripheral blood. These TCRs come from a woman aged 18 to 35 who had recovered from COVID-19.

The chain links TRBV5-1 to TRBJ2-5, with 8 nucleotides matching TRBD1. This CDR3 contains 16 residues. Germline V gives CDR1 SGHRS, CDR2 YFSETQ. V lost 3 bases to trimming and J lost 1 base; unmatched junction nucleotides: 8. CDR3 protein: CASSYGQGGIQETQYF. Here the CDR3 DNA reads TGCGCCAGCAGCTACGGACAGGGAGGTATCCAAGAGACCCAGTACTTC. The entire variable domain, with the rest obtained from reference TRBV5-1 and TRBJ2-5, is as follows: KAGVTQTPRYLIKTRGQQVTLSCSPISGHRSVSWYQQTPGQGLQFLFEYFSETQRNKGNFPGRFSGRQFSNSRSEMNVSTLELGDSALYLCASSYGQGGIQETQYFGPGTRLLVL.

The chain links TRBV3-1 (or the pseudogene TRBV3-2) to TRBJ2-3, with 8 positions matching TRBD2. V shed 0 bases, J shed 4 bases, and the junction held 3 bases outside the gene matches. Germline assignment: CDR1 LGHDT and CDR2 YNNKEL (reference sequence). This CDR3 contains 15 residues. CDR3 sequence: CASSQEPGGPDTQYF. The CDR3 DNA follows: TGTGCCAGCAGCCAAGAACCGGGAGGGCCAGATACGCAGTATTTT.

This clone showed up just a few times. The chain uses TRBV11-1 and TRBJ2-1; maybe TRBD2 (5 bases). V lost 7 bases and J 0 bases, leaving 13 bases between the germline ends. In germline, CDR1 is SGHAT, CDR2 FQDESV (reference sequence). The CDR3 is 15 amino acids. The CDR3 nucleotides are TGTGCCAGCACCGGGAAAACCCACTCCTACAATGAGCAGTTCTTC. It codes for CASTGKTHSYNEQFF.

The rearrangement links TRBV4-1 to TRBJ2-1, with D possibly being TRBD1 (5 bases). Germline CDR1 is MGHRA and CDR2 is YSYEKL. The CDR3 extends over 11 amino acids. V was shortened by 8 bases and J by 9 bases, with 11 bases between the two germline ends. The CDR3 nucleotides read TGCGCCAGCTCCTATAGGGGTGAGCAGTTCTTC. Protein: CASSYRGEQFF.

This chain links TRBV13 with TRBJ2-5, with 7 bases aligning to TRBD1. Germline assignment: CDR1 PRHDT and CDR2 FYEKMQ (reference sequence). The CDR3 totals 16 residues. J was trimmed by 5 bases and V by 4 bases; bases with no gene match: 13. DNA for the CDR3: TGTGCCAGCAGCTCACGGTCCCGGGACAGAGGTGAGACCCAGTACTTC. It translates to CASSSRSRDRGETQYF.

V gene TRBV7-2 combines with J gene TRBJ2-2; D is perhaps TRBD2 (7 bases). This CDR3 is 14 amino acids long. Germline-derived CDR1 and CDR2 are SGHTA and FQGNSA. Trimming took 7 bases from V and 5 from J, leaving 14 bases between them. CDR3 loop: CASTGGRVTGELFF. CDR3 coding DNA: TGTGCCAGCACCGGGGGGCGGGTGACCGGGGAGCTGTTTTTT.

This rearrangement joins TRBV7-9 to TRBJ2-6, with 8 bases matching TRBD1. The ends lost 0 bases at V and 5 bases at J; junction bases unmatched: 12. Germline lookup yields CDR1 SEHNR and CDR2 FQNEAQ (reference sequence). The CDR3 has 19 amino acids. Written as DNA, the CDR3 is TGTGCCAGCAGCTTAGCCCGGGACAGGCTCTTCTTAAGGGCCAACGTCCTGACTTTC. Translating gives CASSLARDRLFLRANVLTF.

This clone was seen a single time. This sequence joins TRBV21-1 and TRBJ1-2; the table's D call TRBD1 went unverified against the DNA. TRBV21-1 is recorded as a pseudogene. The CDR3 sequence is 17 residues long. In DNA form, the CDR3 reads TGTGCCAGCAGCAAAGGAGAAAGCCCGGGACAGGACGATGGCTACACCTTC. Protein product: CASSKGESPGQDDGYTF.

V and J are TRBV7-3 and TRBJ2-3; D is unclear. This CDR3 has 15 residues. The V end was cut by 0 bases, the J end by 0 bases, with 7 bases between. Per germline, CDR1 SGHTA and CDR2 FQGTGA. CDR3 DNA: TGTGCCAGCAGCTTAACTAGCACTAGCACAGATACGCAGTATTTT. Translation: CASSLTSTSTDTQYF.

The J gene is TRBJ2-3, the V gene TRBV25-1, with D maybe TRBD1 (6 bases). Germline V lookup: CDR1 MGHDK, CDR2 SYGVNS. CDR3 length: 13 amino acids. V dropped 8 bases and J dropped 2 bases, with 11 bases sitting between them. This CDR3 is CASQDSNTDTQYF. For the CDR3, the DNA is TGTGCCAGCCAGGACAGCAACACAGATACGCAGTATTTT.

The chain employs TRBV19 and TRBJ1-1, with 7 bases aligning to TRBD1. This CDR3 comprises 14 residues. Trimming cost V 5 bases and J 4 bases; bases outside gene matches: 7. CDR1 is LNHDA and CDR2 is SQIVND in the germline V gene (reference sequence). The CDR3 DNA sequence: TGTGCCAGTAGTTTTGACAGGGTAAGCACTGAAGCTTTCTTT. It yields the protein CASSFDRVSTEAFF.

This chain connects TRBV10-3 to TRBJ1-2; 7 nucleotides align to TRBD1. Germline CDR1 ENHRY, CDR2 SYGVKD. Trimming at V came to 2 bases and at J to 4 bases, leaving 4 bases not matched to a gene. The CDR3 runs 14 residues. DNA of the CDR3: TGTGCCATCAGTGAGACGACAGGGACCTATGGCTACACCTTC. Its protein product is CAISETTGTYGYTF.

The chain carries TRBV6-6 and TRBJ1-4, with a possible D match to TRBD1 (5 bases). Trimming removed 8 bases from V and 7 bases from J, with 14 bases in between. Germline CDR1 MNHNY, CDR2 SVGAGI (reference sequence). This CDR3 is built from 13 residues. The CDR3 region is CASSDPGGEKLFF. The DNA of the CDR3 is TGTGCCAGCTCGGACCCGGGGGGTGAAAAACTGTTTTTT.

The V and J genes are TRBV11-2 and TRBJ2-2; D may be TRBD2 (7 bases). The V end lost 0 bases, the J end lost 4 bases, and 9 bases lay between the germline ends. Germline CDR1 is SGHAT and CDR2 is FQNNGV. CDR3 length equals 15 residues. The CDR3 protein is CASSLEGGATGELFF. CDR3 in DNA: TGTGCCAGCAGCTTAGAAGGGGGGGCCACCGGGGAGCTGTTTTTT.

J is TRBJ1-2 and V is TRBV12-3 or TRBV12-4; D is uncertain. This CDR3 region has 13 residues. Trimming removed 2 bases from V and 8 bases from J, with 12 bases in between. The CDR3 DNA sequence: TGTGCCAGCAGTTTAATGTTTGGGAGCGGCTACACCTTC. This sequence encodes CASSLMFGSGYTF.

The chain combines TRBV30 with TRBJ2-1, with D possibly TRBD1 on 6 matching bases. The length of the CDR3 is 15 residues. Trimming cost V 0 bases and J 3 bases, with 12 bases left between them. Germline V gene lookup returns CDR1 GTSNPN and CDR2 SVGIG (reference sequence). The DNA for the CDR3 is TGTGCCTGGAGTGTAGAGGGGGTTCACTACAATGAGCAGTTCTTC. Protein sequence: CAWSVEGVHYNEQFF.

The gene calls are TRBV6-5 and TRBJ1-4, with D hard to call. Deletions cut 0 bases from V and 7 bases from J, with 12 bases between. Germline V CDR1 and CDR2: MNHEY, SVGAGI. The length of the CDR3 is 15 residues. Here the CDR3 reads CASSYSTYSGEKLFF. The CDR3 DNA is TGTGCCAGCAGTTACTCGACCTATTCGGGTGAAAAACTGTTTTTT.

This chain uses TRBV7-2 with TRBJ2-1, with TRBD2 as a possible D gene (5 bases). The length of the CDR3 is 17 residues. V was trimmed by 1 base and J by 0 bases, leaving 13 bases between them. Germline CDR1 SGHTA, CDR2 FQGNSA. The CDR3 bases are TGTGCCAGCAGCTTAGTTCCTAGCATGAGCTCCTACAATGAGCAGTTCTTC. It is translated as CASSLVPSMSSYNEQFF.

CDR3 protein: CASSLATGSTEAFF. In nucleotides, the CDR3 is TGTGCCAGCAGCTTAGCAACCGGGTCCACTGAAGCTTTCTTT. The V and J genes are TRBV7-9 and TRBJ1-1; no firm D call. Trimming pared 0 bases from V and 4 bases from J, leaving 9 bases between. Germline CDR1 and CDR2: SEHNR and FQNEAQ (reference sequence). The CDR3 spans 14 residues.

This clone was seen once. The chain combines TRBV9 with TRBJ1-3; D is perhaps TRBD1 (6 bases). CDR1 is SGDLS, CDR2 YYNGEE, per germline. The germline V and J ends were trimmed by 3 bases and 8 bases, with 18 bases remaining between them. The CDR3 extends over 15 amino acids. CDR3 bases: TGTGCCAGCAGCGCCGCCTCCGGGACATCTTACACCATATATTTT. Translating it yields CASSAASGTSYTIYF.

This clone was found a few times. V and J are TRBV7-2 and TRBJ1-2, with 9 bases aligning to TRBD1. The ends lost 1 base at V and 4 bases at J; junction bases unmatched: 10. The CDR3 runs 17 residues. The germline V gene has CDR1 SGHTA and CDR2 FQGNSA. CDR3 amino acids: CASSLDFGQGLGYGYTF. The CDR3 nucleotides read TGTGCCAGCAGCTTAGACTTTGGACAGGGGTTAGGCTATGGCTACACCTTC.

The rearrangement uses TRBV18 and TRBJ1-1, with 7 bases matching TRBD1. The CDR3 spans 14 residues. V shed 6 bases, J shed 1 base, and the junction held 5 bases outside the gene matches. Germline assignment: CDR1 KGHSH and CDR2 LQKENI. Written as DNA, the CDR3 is TGTGCCAGCTCCCAGGGACAGACGAACACTGAAGCTTTCTTT. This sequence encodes CASSQGQTNTEAFF.

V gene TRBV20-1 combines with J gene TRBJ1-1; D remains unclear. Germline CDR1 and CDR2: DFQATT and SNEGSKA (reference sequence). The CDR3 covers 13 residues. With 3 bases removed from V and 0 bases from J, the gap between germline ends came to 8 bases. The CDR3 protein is CSASEQMNTEAFF. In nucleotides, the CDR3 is TGCAGTGCTAGTGAACAAATGAACACTGAAGCTTTCTTT.

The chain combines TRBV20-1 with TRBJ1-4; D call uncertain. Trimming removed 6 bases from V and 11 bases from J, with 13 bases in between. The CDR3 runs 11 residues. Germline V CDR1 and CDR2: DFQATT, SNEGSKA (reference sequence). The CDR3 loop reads CSAERGSKLFF. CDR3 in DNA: TGCAGTGCCGAGCGGGGTTCCAAACTGTTTTTT.